The 9 T cell receptor beta chains below were found in one sample sequenced in a study of blood T cell repertoires in COVID-19. Clones were sequenced by immunoSEQ multiplex PCR, and TCRdb holds only the in-frame ones, with some missing. The table records about 30,000 clones, 88% of them present only once. The sequencing input was peripheral blood. The receptor set was obtained from a man between 60 and 75 years old with active COVID-19.

The chain has TRBV7-6 and TRBJ2-7; D is perhaps TRBD1 (5 bases). Germline assignment: CDR1 SGHVS and CDR2 FNYEAQ. Trimming took 4 bases from V and 6 from J, leaving 19 bases between them. The CDR3 length is 15 residues. Here the CDR3 DNA reads TGTGCCAGCAGCTCGGTTCCGGGTCATCAGGGCGAGCAGTACTTC. Its protein is CASSSVPGHQGEQYF.

The rearrangement links TRBV6-6 to TRBJ1-6, with 8 bases fitting TRBD1. CDR1 and CDR2 from the germline V gene are MNHNY and SVGAGI (reference sequence). The CDR3 totals 14 residues. J gave up 7 bases and V 5 bases, and 4 bases lay outside the gene matches. CDR3 coding DNA: TGTGCCAGCAGTCCTACAGGGGGGAATTCACCCCTCCACTTT. It is translated as CASSPTGGNSPLHF.

This chain links TRBV28 with TRBJ2-7, with D possibly matching TRBD1 (6 bases). The CDR3 loop spans 17 amino acids. V gave up 6 bases and J gave up 9 bases, with 30 bases separating them. Germline values: CDR1 MDHEN, CDR2 SYDVKM. Written as DNA, the CDR3 is TGTGCCAGCAGCTTCCTTAGAACACGGGACAAGTTATCGAGGCAGTACTTC. This gives the protein CASSFLRTRDKLSRQYF. Full variable domain (missing parts from reference TRBV28 and TRBJ2-7): DVKVTQSSRYLVKRTGEKVFLECVQDMDHENMFWYRQDPGLGLRLIYFSYDVKMKEKGDIPEGYSVSREKKERFSLILESASTNQTSMYLCASSFLRTRDKLSRQYFGPGTRLTVT.

The rearrangement links TRBV7-2 to TRBJ2-2; D not resolved. The CDR3 has 14 amino acids. Germline V lookup: CDR1 SGHTA, CDR2 FQGNSA. Trimming removed 5 bases at V and 3 bases at J, with 10 bases between. The CDR3 DNA reads as TGTGCCAGCAGCCCTGACATCCACACCGGGGAGCTGTTTTTT. As protein: CASSPDIHTGELFF.

The chain links TRBV14 to TRBJ2-7; 9 bases map to TRBD2. CDR1 and CDR2 (germline): SGHDN, FVKESK. V lost 2 bases, J lost 0 bases, and 2 bases stayed unmatched. The CDR3 length is 15 residues. The CDR3 DNA is TGTGCCAGCAGCCAATTAGCGGGAGTCTCCTACGAGCAGTACTTC. Translated, it gives CASSQLAGVSYEQYF. Supplemented by reference TRBV14 and TRBJ2-7, the full variable domain reads EAGVTQFPSHSVIEKGQTVTLRCDPISGHDNLYWYRRVMGKEIKFLLHFVKESKQDESGMPNNRFLAERTGGTYSTLKVQPAELEDSGVYFCASSQLAGVSYEQYFGPGTRLTVT.

This chain connects TRBV28 to TRBJ2-7; perhaps TRBD2 as D (7 bases). Trimming took off 6 bases at V and 5 bases at J, with 20 bases between the two ends. Per the germline V gene, CDR1 is MDHEN and CDR2 is SYDVKM. The CDR3 length is 15 residues. The chain's CDR3 is CASSPGGTSRDEQYF. The CDR3, as DNA: TGTGCCAGCAGCCCGGGGGGCACTTCTCGCGACGAGCAGTACTTC.

The V gene is TRBV21-1, the J gene TRBJ1-1; the D call in the table, TRBD1, was not verified against the DNA. TRBV21-1 is given as a pseudogene. The CDR3 spans 14 residues. The chain's CDR3 is CASSKKETACDAFF. CDR3 nucleotide sequence: TGTGCCAGCAGCAAAAAGGAGACAGCCTGTGACGCTTTCTTT.

This rearrangement joins TRBV29-1 to TRBJ2-5, with TRBD2 as a possible D gene (5 bases). V lost 2 bases and J 7 bases, leaving 11 bases between the germline ends. The germline V gene encodes CDR1 SQVTM and CDR2 ANQGSEA. The length of the CDR3 is 12 residues. The chain's CDR3 is CSVEFGRGTQYF. The CDR3, as DNA: TGCAGCGTTGAATTTGGCCGGGGGACCCAGTACTTC.

The rearrangement joins TRBV7-9 to TRBJ2-7; D is ambiguous. Germline V CDR1 and CDR2: SEHNR, FQNEAQ (reference sequence). The CDR3 totals 13 residues. Between the trimmed V and J ends, which lost 4 bases and 2 bases, there was a span of 9 bases. Written as DNA, the CDR3 is TGTGCCAGCAGCTCCGACACGGCCTACGAGCAGTACTTC. Translating it yields CASSSDTAYEQYF.